These T cell receptor beta chains were read from a single sample in a study of blood T cell repertoires in COVID-19. Data came from immunoSEQ multiplex PCR; TCRdb stores just in-frame clones and leaves some out. Here the sample spans about 210,000 clones, around three quarters being singletons. Sequencing was done on a sample of peripheral blood. Receptors originate from a woman in her 70s with acute or convalescent COVID-19. CDR3s include the opening cysteine and the closing phenylalanine or tryptophan. The D gene is left open where the match is weak. Not all rows give a size; the values are once, few, many and, for expanded clones, a class.

NA,TRBJ2-2,TRBV7-3,TRBD1,TGTGCCAGCAGCCGGGGACAGGAAAACACCGGGGAGCTGTTTTTT,CASSRGQENTGELFF
once,TRBJ2-7,TRBV18,TRBD1,TGTGCCAGCTCACCCGACGGACAGGGGTGGTACGAGCAGTACTTC,CASSPDGQGWYEQYF
NA,TRBJ2-2,TRBV6-4,TRBD1,TGTGCCAGCAGGGGACAGGGGGACACCGGGGAGCTGTTTTTT,CASRGQGDTGELFF
NA,TRBJ2-3,TRBV5-6,NA,TGTGCCAGCAGCTTGGGAGCTAGCCGAAGCACAGATACGCAGTATTTT,CASSLGASRSTDTQYF
NA,TRBJ2-3,TRBV13,TRBD2,TGTGCCAGCTCTGTAGCTAGCGGGGGACCCACACATACGCAGTATTTT,CASSVASGGPTHTQYF
NA,TRBJ1-1,TRBV12-5,TRBD1,TGTGCTAGTGGCTTCAGGGGGGACACTGAAGCTTTCTTT,CASGFRGDTEAFF
NA,TRBJ2-1,TRBV6-5,TRBD2,TGTGCCAGCGACGCGGGGGGGAAGGCTAATGAGCAGTTCTTC,CASDAGGKANEQFF
NA,TRBJ1-4,TRBV4-3,TRBD1,TGCGCCAGCAGCCGTGGACAGGGGGCGACGGAAAAACTGTTTTTT,CASSRGQGATEKLFF
NA,TRBJ1-2,TRBV30,NA,TGTGCCTGGTCGACAGGAGGAGGCTATGGCTACACCTTC,CAWSTGGGYGYTF
NA,TRBJ1-4,TRBV4-1,TRBD1,TGCGCCAGCAGCCAAGATGGTAGGGGGCCGCTTAATGAAAAACTGTTTTTT,CASSQDGRGPLNEKLFF
NA,TRBJ1-5,TRBV18,NA,TGTGCCAGCTCACAGGGGTATGATCAGCCCCAGCATTTT,CASSQGYDQPQHF
NA,TRBJ2-2,TRBV27,TRBD2,TGTGCCAGCACTATTTACAGAGGGACTAGCGGGATCAACACCGGGGAGCTGTTTTTT,CASTIYRGTSGINTGELFF
NA,TRBJ1-4,TRBV7-2,NA,TGTGCCAGCAGCCCCGCGGGGGGAGAAAAACTGTTTTTT,CASSPAGGEKLFF
NA,TRBJ2-5,TRBV2,TRBD2,TGTGCCAGCAGGGCGACTAGCGGACAAGAGACCCAGTACTTC,CASRATSGQETQYF
NA,TRBJ2-1,TRBV5-6,TRBD2,TGTGCCAGCACACCGGGACTAGCGGGTCGTGAGCAGTTCTTC,CASTPGLAGREQFF
NA,TRBJ2-3,TRBV4-3,NA,TGCGCCAGCAGCCAAGATGGGCAGGGGACAGATACGCAGTATTTT,CASSQDGQGTDTQYF